This entry describes one T cell receptor beta chain. Its recognized antigen is unknown. No quality values exist for individual bases; no much larger clone is one base distant. The germline V gene specifies SNHLY as CDR1 and FYNNEI as CDR2. V lost 5 bases and J lost 0 bases; the stretch between them is 14 bases long. From cysteine to phenylalanine, the CDR3 is 16 amino acids long. Only CDR3 DNA is held: 48 bases, read in frame from base 1. The data derive from a study of cytomegalovirus exposure and HLA in healthy donors (dated by TCRdb to the late 2010s). Notes on the research overall: A later analysis indicated that the roughly 120 validation repertoires were generated on the platform also employed for the 700 or so repertoires of the first cohort. The study aimed to test whether cataloging public T cell receptors could reveal signatures of past pathogen exposure. High-throughput TCR immunosequencing, statistical association of individual TCRs with disease status, and machine learning were combined to predict cytomegalovirus infection status. A separate validation cohort of 100 to 150 different subjects was used in addition to the 666-subject first cohort.

Separate from the roughly 700-subject first cohort, the validation cohort of roughly 130 subjects was the group to which the donors belonged. The investigation overall reported the following: The study listed 150 to 200 TCR beta chains as associated with cytomegalovirus. All 120 or so repertoires were used to score co-occurrence in the validation cohort in a later analysis, because that analysis had no HLA typing for the cohort. The classifier was reported to diagnose cytomegalovirus status with high specificity and sensitivity in both the original and validation cohorts. A later analysis found that TCRs clustered in the first cohort also tended to co-occur in the roughly 110 validation repertoires, with 90% to 95% of cluster scores above 0. In vitro tests confirmed that three of the cytomegalovirus-associated TCR beta chains recognize cytomegalovirus antigens. While some public TCRs were present in many individuals, most TCR sequences turned up only very rarely across donors. The authors suggested that the approach could potentially be extended to other disease states and immunological phenotypes.

The library was produced with the immunoSEQ multiplex PCR assay. Under the source paper's analysis protocol: A statistical classification framework was built for diagnosing cytomegalovirus status from the catalog of TCR beta chain sequences. The table comes from immuneACCESS by way of TCRdb, which keeps in-frame sequences with V and J called. Part of the clones is missing from these tables; in studies checked, under half for an unresolved V gene and the rest for unknown reasons. The DNA was the basis for D and trimming; V, J and clone size are from that table. The sample yields some 330,000 clones; 70% to 90% were counted once. The top ten constitute about 0.8% of the sample.

The chain employs TRBV2 and TRBJ2-1, and possibly TRBD1, on 6 matching bases. Sequenced: PBMCs. The sequence was collected from a woman aged 18-29 years in good health and CMV-seronegative. The DNA is as follows: TGTGCCAGCAGTTACAGGGCCTCCAGCTCCTACAATGAGCAGTTCTTC. It encodes CASSYRASSSYNEQFF.